The rows below give T cell receptor beta chains drawn from one sample of a study of blood T cell repertoires in COVID-19. Assay used: immunoSEQ multiplex PCR; TCRdb lists only in-frame clones, some missing. The sample records approximately 360,000 clones, 85% to 90% being singletons. Sequencing input: PBMCs or T cells enriched from blood (not recorded which). The receptors were sampled from a woman aged 30 to 39 with acute COVID-19. The CDR3 runs from the conserved cysteine through the conserved F or W. Fields, in order: D gene, clone size, V gene, J gene, CDR3 protein, CDR3 DNA. The D gene is left open where the match is weak. Clone size is given for some rows only: seen once, a few or many times, or a class if the clone is expanded.

D gene: TRBD1; clone size: NA; V gene: TRBV19; J gene: TRBJ1-2; CDR3 protein: CASSVDRDGGYTF; CDR3 DNA: TGTGCCAGTAGTGTAGACAGGGATGGTGGCTACACCTTC
D gene: NA; clone size: NA; V gene: TRBV10-1; J gene: TRBJ2-4; CDR3 protein: CASSDPGSQNIQYF; CDR3 DNA: TGCGCCAGCTCAGATCCCGGGTCTCAAAACATTCAGTACTTC
D gene: NA; clone size: once; V gene: TRBV27; J gene: TRBJ1-6; CDR3 protein: CASSLYAAGASSPLHF; CDR3 DNA: TGTGCCAGCAGTTTATATGCAGCGGGGGCATCGTCACCCCTCCACTTT
D gene: NA; clone size: NA; V gene: TRBV19; J gene: TRBJ1-1; CDR3 protein: CASSMGWAGMNTEAFF; CDR3 DNA: TGTGCCAGTAGTATGGGATGGGCAGGGATGAACACTGAAGCTTTCTTT
D gene: NA; clone size: NA; V gene: TRBV7-9; J gene: TRBJ1-3; CDR3 protein: CASSETVSGNTIYF; CDR3 DNA: TGTGCCAGCAGCGAGACAGTCTCTGGAAACACCATATATTTT
D gene: NA; clone size: NA; V gene: TRBV30; J gene: TRBJ1-1; CDR3 protein: CAWSRGLNTEAFF; CDR3 DNA: TGTGCCTGGAGTAGGGGGTTGAACACTGAAGCTTTCTTT
D gene: NA; clone size: NA; V gene: TRBV12-3/TRBV12-4; J gene: TRBJ2-7; CDR3 protein: CASSRLGEEQYF; CDR3 DNA: TGTGCCAGCAGTCGACTAGGGGAAGAGCAGTACTTC
D gene: TRBD2; clone size: NA; V gene: TRBV7-2; J gene: TRBJ2-1; CDR3 protein: CASRTSGGPSYNEQFF; CDR3 DNA: TGTGCCAGCAGAACTAGCGGGGGCCCCTCCTACAATGAGCAGTTCTTC
D gene: NA; clone size: NA; V gene: TRBV21-1; J gene: TRBJ2-7; CDR3 protein: CASSKVAGVAYEQYF; CDR3 DNA: TGTGCCAGCAGCAAAGTCGCGGGAGTAGCCTACGAGCAGTACTTC
D gene: TRBD1; clone size: NA; V gene: TRBV6-6; J gene: TRBJ1-5; CDR3 protein: CASSYSTDRYQPQHF; CDR3 DNA: TGTGCCAGCAGTTACTCGACGGACAGGTATCAGCCCCAGCATTTT
D gene: NA; clone size: NA; V gene: TRBV29-1; J gene: TRBJ2-7; CDR3 protein: CSVATSYEQYF; CDR3 DNA: TGCAGCGTTGCTACCTCCTACGAGCAGTACTTC
D gene: NA; clone size: NA; V gene: TRBV21-1; J gene: TRBJ1-1; CDR3 protein: CASSTEGQGRVTEAFF; CDR3 DNA: TGTGCCAGCAGCACCGAGGGACAGGGGAGGGTCACTGAAGCTTTCTTT
D gene: TRBD1; clone size: NA; V gene: TRBV3-1/TRBV3-2; J gene: TRBJ1-6; CDR3 protein: CASSQAGGWYSPLHF; CDR3 DNA: TGTGCCAGCAGCCAAGCAGGGGGCTGGTATTCACCCCTCCACTTT
D gene: NA; clone size: NA; V gene: TRBV10-2; J gene: TRBJ1-3; CDR3 protein: CASSERGGNTIYF; CDR3 DNA: TGCGCCAGCAGTGAACGGGGAGGAAACACCATATATTTT
D gene: NA; clone size: NA; V gene: TRBV4-1; J gene: TRBJ1-6; CDR3 protein: CASRLSPNSPLHF; CDR3 DNA: TGCGCCAGCAGGCTAAGTCCCAATTCACCCCTCCACTTT
D gene: NA; clone size: NA; V gene: TRBV29-1; J gene: TRBJ2-2; CDR3 protein: CSVAPDRNTGELFF; CDR3 DNA: TGCAGCGTAGCACCGGACAGGAACACCGGGGAGCTGTTTTTT
D gene: NA; clone size: NA; V gene: TRBV7-9; J gene: TRBJ1-1; CDR3 protein: CASTTASRGNTEAFF; CDR3 DNA: TGTGCCAGCACCACCGCTTCACGGGGGAACACTGAAGCTTTCTTT
D gene: NA; clone size: NA; V gene: TRBV11-2; J gene: TRBJ2-1; CDR3 protein: CASSLRQGGSYNEQFF; CDR3 DNA: TGTGCCAGCAGCTTAAGGCAGGGTGGATCCTACAATGAGCAGTTCTTC
D gene: TRBD1; clone size: few; V gene: TRBV5-1; J gene: TRBJ2-3; CDR3 protein: CASSSGQGPQDTQYF; CDR3 DNA: TGCGCCAGCAGCTCCGGACAGGGGCCCCAAGATACGCAGTATTTT
D gene: TRBD1; clone size: NA; V gene: TRBV18; J gene: TRBJ2-1; CDR3 protein: CASSPRQGGLDEQFF; CDR3 DNA: TGTGCCAGCTCACCCCGACAGGGTGGGTTGGATGAGCAGTTCTTC
D gene: NA; clone size: NA; V gene: TRBV9; J gene: TRBJ2-6; CDR3 protein: CASSVGGSPSGANVLTF; CDR3 DNA: TGTGCCAGCAGCGTAGGAGGGAGCCCGTCTGGGGCCAACGTCCTGACTTTC
D gene: NA; clone size: NA; V gene: TRBV24-1; J gene: TRBJ2-2; CDR3 protein: CATSSEGTKNTGELFF; CDR3 DNA: TGTGCCACCAGTTCAGAGGGGACAAAGAACACCGGGGAGCTGTTTTTT
D gene: NA; clone size: NA; V gene: TRBV7-2; J gene: TRBJ1-2; CDR3 protein: CASSLASRGWTAGNYGYTF; CDR3 DNA: TGTGCCAGCAGCTTAGCCTCGCGAGGTTGGACAGCTGGCAACTATGGCTACACCTTC
D gene: TRBD2; clone size: NA; V gene: TRBV10-3; J gene: TRBJ2-1; CDR3 protein: CAISEGLPGGLGNEQFF; CDR3 DNA: TGTGCCATCAGTGAGGGGCTGCCGGGGGGGCTTGGGAATGAGCAGTTCTTC
D gene: NA; clone size: NA; V gene: TRBV18; J gene: TRBJ1-1; CDR3 protein: CASSATDSPNTEAFF; CDR3 DNA: TGTGCCAGCTCAGCGACAGACAGTCCGAACACTGAAGCTTTCTTT
D gene: NA; clone size: NA; V gene: TRBV7-5; J gene: TRBJ2-1; CDR3 protein: CVRSLKRGYRGNEQFF; CDR3 DNA: TGTGTCAGAAGCTTAAAGAGGGGTTATCGGGGGAATGAGCAGTTCTTC
D gene: NA; clone size: once; V gene: TRBV30; J gene: TRBJ2-7; CDR3 protein: CAWSVGPYEQYF; CDR3 DNA: TGTGCCTGGAGTGTGGGGCCCTACGAGCAGTACTTC
D gene: NA; clone size: NA; V gene: TRBV7-2; J gene: TRBJ1-5; CDR3 protein: CASSLGISSGQPQHF; CDR3 DNA: TGTGCCAGCAGCTTAGGAATCTCTTCGGGTCAGCCCCAGCATTTT
D gene: TRBD1; clone size: once; V gene: TRBV2; J gene: TRBJ1-4; CDR3 protein: CASSGTGQGVEKLFF; CDR3 DNA: TGTGCCAGCTCGGGCACGGGACAGGGGGTTGAAAAACTGTTTTTT
D gene: NA; clone size: NA; V gene: TRBV19; J gene: TRBJ1-4; CDR3 protein: CASSIPTGLTNEKLFF; CDR3 DNA: TGTGCCAGTAGTATACCCACAGGGCTAACTAATGAAAAACTGTTTTTT
D gene: TRBD2; clone size: NA; V gene: TRBV6-1; J gene: TRBJ2-7; CDR3 protein: CASSELAGGNPYEQYF; CDR3 DNA: TGTGCCAGCAGTGAACTAGCGGGGGGGAATCCCTACGAGCAGTACTTC
D gene: NA; clone size: NA; V gene: TRBV12-1; J gene: TRBJ1-5; CDR3 protein: CASSPRGASEGNQPQHF; CDR3 DNA: TGTGCCAGCAGCCCCCGGGGGGCATCGGAGGGCAATCAGCCCCAGCATTTT
D gene: TRBD1; clone size: NA; V gene: TRBV5-1; J gene: TRBJ1-4; CDR3 protein: CASSLTGALNEKLFF; CDR3 DNA: TGCGCCAGCAGCCTTACAGGGGCACTTAATGAAAAACTGTTTTTT
D gene: NA; clone size: NA; V gene: TRBV7-9; J gene: TRBJ1-3; CDR3 protein: CASSLDFQGNTIYF; CDR3 DNA: TGTGCCAGCAGCTTAGATTTCCAGGGAAACACCATATATTTT
D gene: TRBD1; clone size: once; V gene: TRBV27; J gene: TRBJ2-3; CDR3 protein: CASSTRTGRTDTQYF; CDR3 DNA: TGTGCCAGCAGTACTAGGACAGGGAGAACAGATACGCAGTATTTT
D gene: TRBD1; clone size: few; V gene: TRBV30; J gene: TRBJ2-7; CDR3 protein: CAWSLIDRGSVYEQYF; CDR3 DNA: TGTGCCTGGAGCCTGATCGACAGGGGGAGCGTCTACGAGCAGTACTTC
D gene: NA; clone size: NA; V gene: TRBV2; J gene: TRBJ2-7; CDR3 protein: CASSESLHEQYF; CDR3 DNA: TGTGCCAGCAGTGAATCCCTCCACGAGCAGTACTTC
D gene: NA; clone size: NA; V gene: TRBV12-3/TRBV12-4; J gene: TRBJ1-5; CDR3 protein: CASNFGAGRPQHF; CDR3 DNA: TGTGCCAGCAATTTTGGGGCAGGCAGGCCCCAGCATTTT
D gene: NA; clone size: NA; V gene: TRBV9; J gene: TRBJ1-2; CDR3 protein: CASSAGQTNYGYTF; CDR3 DNA: TGTGCCAGCAGCGCCGGACAGACTAACTATGGCTACACCTTC
D gene: TRBD1; clone size: NA; V gene: TRBV2; J gene: TRBJ1-2; CDR3 protein: CASSRGASTGGDGYTF; CDR3 DNA: TGTGCCAGCAGCCGAGGGGCTTCGACAGGGGGCGATGGCTACACCTTC
D gene: NA; clone size: NA; V gene: TRBV6-5; J gene: TRBJ1-2; CDR3 protein: CASTQGQKGYTF; CDR3 DNA: TGTGCCAGCACCCAAGGACAGAAGGGCTACACCTTC
D gene: TRBD2; clone size: once; V gene: TRBV19; J gene: TRBJ2-7; CDR3 protein: CASSSGTSGSYEQYF; CDR3 DNA: TGTGCCAGTAGTTCCGGGACTAGCGGCTCATACGAGCAGTACTTC
D gene: NA; clone size: NA; V gene: TRBV5-6; J gene: TRBJ2-3; CDR3 protein: CASSFGGTQYF; CDR3 DNA: TGTGCCAGCAGCTTCGGTGGTACGCAGTATTTT
D gene: NA; clone size: NA; V gene: TRBV7-6; J gene: TRBJ2-2; CDR3 protein: CASSPPGSGFRMGGELFF; CDR3 DNA: TGTGCCAGCAGCCCCCCGGGATCCGGGTTTCGTATGGGCGGGGAGCTGTTTTTT
D gene: NA; clone size: NA; V gene: TRBV9; J gene: TRBJ2-5; CDR3 protein: CASSVFPDSYQETQYF; CDR3 DNA: TGTGCCAGCAGCGTATTTCCAGACAGCTATCAAGAGACCCAGTACTTC